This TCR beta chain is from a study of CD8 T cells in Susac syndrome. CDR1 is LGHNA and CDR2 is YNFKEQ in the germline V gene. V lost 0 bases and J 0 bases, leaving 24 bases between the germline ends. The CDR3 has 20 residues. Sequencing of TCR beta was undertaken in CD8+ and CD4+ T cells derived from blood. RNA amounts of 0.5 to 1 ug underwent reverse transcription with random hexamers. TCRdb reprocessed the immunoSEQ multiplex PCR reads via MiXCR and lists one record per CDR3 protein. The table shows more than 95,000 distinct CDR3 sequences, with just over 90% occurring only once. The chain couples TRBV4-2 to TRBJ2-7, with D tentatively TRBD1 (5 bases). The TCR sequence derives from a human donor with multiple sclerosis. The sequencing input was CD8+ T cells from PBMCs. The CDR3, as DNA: TGTGCCAGCAGCCAAGAGGGGCCCAGGGTGTGGACCAAAAGCTCCTACGAGCAGTACTTC. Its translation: CASSQEGPRVWTKSSYEQYF.